The TCR beta chain under discussion was sequenced for a study of blood T cell repertoires in COVID-19. The overall study: Whether acute or convalescent, the COVID-19 samples came from the United States, Italy and Spain.

The CDR3 has 14 amino acids. V dropped 8 bases and J dropped 4; count of bases not matched to a gene: 5. Germline loops: CDR1 LNHDA, CDR2 SQIVND (reference sequence). Authors' analysis steps: Estimated nucleated cell counts came from reference gene primer amplification. Clones were sequenced by immunoSEQ multiplex PCR, and TCRdb holds only the in-frame ones, with some missing. The DNA gave D and trimming, while V, J and clone size come from that table. The sample contains tens of thousands of clones, over 75% of which appear only once. The specimen sequenced was peripheral blood. This receptor was obtained from a man aged 50-59 years with active COVID-19. This sequence joins TRBV19 and TRBJ2-2; TRBD2 matches at 9 bases. The CDR3 loop reads CASASGGLTGELFF. For the CDR3, the DNA is TGTGCCAGTGCCAGCGGGGGGCTCACCGGGGAGCTGTTTTTT.